Presented here are 15 T cell receptor beta chains from one specimen sequenced in a study of T cell repertoires in cytomegalovirus infection. TCRdb itself ran the reads through MiXCR, one entry per CDR3 protein. Of roughly 500,000 distinct CDR3 sequences in the sample, about 44% were seen once. Their antigens are not known. Sequencing was performed on cultured PBMCs, taken from culture after CMV antigen stimulation. The origin of the receptors is a human donor in good health (CMV status not recorded). Some clones in this sample may be carry-over from other donors' samples.

J is TRBJ2-1 and V is TRBV4-1; D not resolved. This CDR3 is 13 amino acids long. V dropped 0 bases and J dropped 10 bases, with 10 bases sitting between them. Germline V gene sequence: CDR1 MGHRA, CDR2 YSYEKL. The CDR3 DNA sequence: TGCGCCAGCAGCCAAGAGACCCTCGGCGAGCAGTTCTTC. Amino acids: CASSQETLGEQFF.

This clonotype was found a few times. The chain employs TRBV7-2 and TRBJ2-1; 7 positions agree with TRBD2. CDR1 and CDR2 (germline): SGHTA, FQGNSA. The CDR3 loop spans 15 amino acids. The V and J ends lost 1 base and 5 bases, in that order; junction bases with no gene match: 5. Here the CDR3 reads CASSLVRGGDNEQFF. In nucleotides, the CDR3 is TGTGCCAGCAGCTTAGTTCGCGGGGGAGACAATGAGCAGTTCTTC.

The rearrangement links TRBV7-2 to TRBJ1-6; no definite D call. CDR1 SGHTA and CDR2 FQGNSA come from the germline V gene. The CDR3 length is 14 residues. The V and J ends lost 2 bases and 7 bases respectively, with 9 bases between them. The CDR3 is CASSLIGGNSPLHF. The CDR3 nucleotides read TGTGCCAGCAGCTTAATAGGTGGGAATTCACCCCTCCACTTT.

The chain carries TRBV6-1 and TRBJ2-7; 9 bases map to TRBD2. CDR3 length equals 15 residues. Germline V gives CDR1 MNHNS, CDR2 SASEGT. The ends lost 7 bases at V and 0 bases at J; junction bases unmatched: 7. The CDR3 DNA reads TGTGCCAGCACCTCTTTAGCGGGGGCCTCCTACGAGCAGTACTTC. Translated: CASTSLAGASYEQYF.

The J gene is TRBJ2-3, the V gene TRBV12-3 or TRBV12-4; D might be TRBD1 (6 bases). The CDR3 has 14 amino acids. V was cut by 3 bases and J by 6 bases, with 13 bases left in between. CDR3 in DNA: TGTGCCAGCAGTTTTCGGGGACAAGACGATACGCAGTATTTT. Amino acids: CASSFRGQDDTQYF.

CDR3 sequence: CASSSQVNYGYTF. For the CDR3, the DNA is TGCGCCAGCAGCTCGCAGGTTAACTATGGCTACACCTTC. J is TRBJ1-2 and V is TRBV5-1; D gene uncertain. Per germline, CDR1 SGHRS and CDR2 YFSETQ. V was cut by 3 bases and J by 1 base, with 7 bases left in between. The CDR3 runs to 13 residues.

V is TRBV6-5 and J is TRBJ1-2; maybe TRBD1 (6 bases). Germline V gene sequence: CDR1 MNHEY, CDR2 SVGAGI. CDR3 length: 15 amino acids. Deletions cut 0 bases from V and 6 bases from J, with 14 bases between. DNA for the CDR3: TGTGCCAGCAGTTACTCGCTCAGGGGCGCAAATGGCTACACCTTC. This translates into CASSYSLRGANGYTF.

The DNA of the CDR3 is TGTGCCAGCAGCTCAATCCGCGGCGGAGGCGGGGAGCTGTTTTTT. Its translation is CASSSIRGGGGELFF. The rearrangement links TRBV5-6 to TRBJ2-2; D is possibly TRBD2 (5 bases). Trimming stripped 3 bases from V and 7 bases from J, with 16 bases between. CDR3 length: 15 residues. CDR1 SGHDT and CDR2 YYEEEE come from the germline V gene.

The table lists this clonotype with a few counts. Written as DNA, the CDR3 is TGTGCCTGGGACAGGGACTCTGGAAACACCATATATTTT. It translates to CAWDRDSGNTIYF. The gene calls are TRBV30 and TRBJ1-3; 7 positions agree with TRBD1. The ends lost 5 bases at V and 0 bases at J; junction bases unmatched: 1. The CDR3 consists of 13 residues. CDR1 GTSNPN and CDR2 SVGIG come from the germline V gene (reference sequence).

This rearrangement joins TRBV7-9 to TRBJ1-2; D unresolved. CDR1 and CDR2 (germline): SEHNR, FQNEAQ (reference sequence). The CDR3 consists of 14 residues. The germline V and J ends were trimmed by 3 bases and 6 bases, with 14 bases remaining between them. CDR3 nucleotide sequence: TGTGCCAGCAGCTTTTCTTCGGGTTCAGATGGCTACACCTTC. It translates to CASSFSSGSDGYTF.

The CDR3 DNA is TGTGCCAGCAGTTATAGCGGCCCCTTCACAGATACGCAGTATTTT. It translates to CASSYSGPFTDTQYF. The chain links TRBV6-5 to TRBJ2-3; TRBD2 is a possible D gene (6 bases). V gave up 3 bases and J gave up 2 bases, with 12 bases separating them. There are 15 residues in the CDR3. Germline-derived CDR1 and CDR2 are MNHEY and SVGAGI.

The chain uses TRBV15 and TRBJ2-7, with 7 bases identical to TRBD2. The CDR3 consists of 15 residues. The germline gives CDR1 LNHNV, CDR2 YYDKDF (reference sequence). V dropped 1 base and J dropped 2; count of bases not matched to a gene: 5. CDR3 in DNA: TGTGCCACCAGCAGAGGCCAGCGGGAAGCCTACGAGCAGTACTTC. This encodes CATSRGQREAYEQYF.

V is TRBV20-1 and J is TRBJ2-7, with 11 bases matching TRBD2. Germline CDR1 is DFQATT and CDR2 is SNEGSKA (reference sequence). The CDR3 runs 14 residues. The V gene end was trimmed by 3 bases and the J gene end by 2 bases; junction bases not matched to a gene: 3. As DNA, the CDR3 is TGCAGTGCTAGCGGACTAGCGGGCACCTACGAGCAGTACTTC. This sequence encodes CSASGLAGTYEQYF.

This sequence joins TRBV4-1 and TRBJ2-1; D tentatively reads TRBD1 or TRBD2 (5 bases each). This CDR3 has 15 amino acids. V was pared by 1 base and J by 9 bases, with 16 bases between. The germline V gene encodes CDR1 MGHRA and CDR2 YSYEKL. CDR3 residues: CASSQASRDLSEQFF. The DNA of the CDR3 is TGCGCCAGCAGCCAAGCAAGCCGGGACCTCAGTGAGCAGTTCTTC.

The rearrangement joins TRBV7-2 to TRBJ2-1; D not resolved. Germline V lookup: CDR1 SGHTA, CDR2 FQGNSA. Deletions cut 2 bases from V and 6 bases from J, with 20 bases between. The CDR3 consists of 17 residues. The CDR3: CASSLSLTLRALNEQFF. The CDR3 DNA reads as TGTGCCAGCAGCTTATCTCTGACACTCCGAGCCCTCAATGAGCAGTTCTTC.